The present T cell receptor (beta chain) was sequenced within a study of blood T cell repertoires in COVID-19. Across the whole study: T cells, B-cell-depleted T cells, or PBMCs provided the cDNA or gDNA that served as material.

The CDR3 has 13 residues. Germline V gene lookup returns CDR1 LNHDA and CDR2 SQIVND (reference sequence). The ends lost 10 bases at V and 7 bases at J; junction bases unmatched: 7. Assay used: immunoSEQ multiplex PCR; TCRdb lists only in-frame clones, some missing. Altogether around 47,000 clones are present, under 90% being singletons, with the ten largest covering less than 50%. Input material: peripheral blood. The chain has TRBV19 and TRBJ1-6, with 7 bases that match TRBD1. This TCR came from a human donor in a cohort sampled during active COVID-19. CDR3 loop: CATEDRRNSPLHF. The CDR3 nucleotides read TGTGCCACCGAGGACAGGCGAAATTCACCCCTCCACTTT.